A selection of T cell receptor beta chains follows, all from one sample in a study of shared clonotypes between healthy human individuals. Generated by immunoSEQ multiplex PCR, the TCRdb table keeps only in-frame clones and is missing some. Among hundreds of thousands of clones listed, about 92% were seen once. Sequenced sample: naive CD8+ T cells sorted from blood. The receptor source for this set is a man aged 25-45 years in good health. Each CDR3 is given with its conserved first and last residue. A D gene is named only where the DNA matches it firmly. The listing skips clone size in some rows; elsewhere it reads once, few, many or a size class.

J	V	D	size	DNA	CDR3
TRBJ2-1	TRBV28	TRBD2	NA	TGTGCCAGCAATTCGAAGCGGGAGTCCTACAATGAGCAGTTCTTC	CASNSKRESYNEQFF
TRBJ1-4	TRBV5-6	NA	NA	TGTGCCAGCAGCCCGGGTGGATCTAATGAAAAACTGTTTTTT	CASSPGGSNEKLFF
TRBJ1-2	TRBV28	NA	once	TGTGCCAGCAGTCTCCCAGGGCTTAACTATGGCTACACCTTC	CASSLPGLNYGYTF
TRBJ2-1	TRBV29-1	NA	NA	TGCAGCGGGACGGACCTCATTCTTGACAATGAGCAGTTCTTC	CSGTDLILDNEQFF
TRBJ1-5	TRBV19	NA	NA	TGTGCCAGTACCCTCAGTACTTCCAGTAGGCCCCAGCATTTT	CASTLSTSSRPQHF
TRBJ1-2	TRBV18	NA	NA	TGTGCCAGCTCACCCGAATTGGACACGTCCTTAGCGACCTTC	CASSPELDTSLATF
TRBJ2-7	TRBV5-8	NA	NA	TGTGCCAGCAGCTTCCAGGCCGACGAGCAGTACTTC	CASSFQADEQYF
TRBJ2-7	TRBV7-9	NA	NA	TGTGCCAGCAGCGCGACGTTCTCCTACGAGCAGTACTTC	CASSATFSYEQYF
TRBJ2-7	TRBV7-3	NA	few	TGTGCCAGCAGCTTAACAGCCAACTACGAGCAGTACTTC	CASSLTANYEQYF
TRBJ2-7	TRBV10-3	NA	NA	TGTGCCATCAGTGAGTCGTCAGGGACATACGAGCAGTACTTC	CAISESSGTYEQYF
TRBJ2-1	TRBV27	NA	NA	TGTGCCAGCAGTTTTCAGGGAGATACCACCTACAATGAGCAGTTCTTC	CASSFQGDTTYNEQFF
TRBJ2-2	TRBV29-1	TRBD1	NA	TGCAGCGTTGAAAGGCCAGGGGGCCCTTCGGGGGAGCTGTTTTTT	CSVERPGGPSGELFF
TRBJ2-7	TRBV15	NA	NA	TGTGCCACCAGCACCCAGGCCGAACGGGAGCAGTACTTC	CATSTQAEREQYF
TRBJ2-7	TRBV5-1	TRBD2	NA	TGCGCCAGCAGCTTGACTAGCGGGAGAGGCGAGCAGTACTTC	CASSLTSGRGEQYF
TRBJ2-7	TRBV7-9	TRBD2	NA	TGTGCCAGCAGCCTAGGGGTAGCGGGAGTCTCCTACGAGCAGTACTTC	CASSLGVAGVSYEQYF
TRBJ2-5	TRBV29-1	NA	NA	TGCAGCGTTGTCGTGGAGACCCAGTACTTC	CSVVVETQYF
TRBJ1-4	TRBV6-1	NA	NA	TGTGCCAGCAGTGAGGGCAGGTTAAATGAAAAACTGTTTTTT	CASSEGRLNEKLFF
TRBJ2-7	TRBV27	NA	NA	TGTGCCAGCAGTTCCCATAGGGAGGCCTACGAGCAGTACTTC	CASSSHREAYEQYF
TRBJ1-4	TRBV9	TRBD1	NA	TGTGCCAGCAGCGCCCGGACAGGTTCAACTAATGAAAAACTGTTTTTT	CASSARTGSTNEKLFF
TRBJ2-7	TRBV5-6	NA	NA	TGTGCCAGCAGCCGCAGGGGTCTCCATGCCTACGAGCAGTACTTC	CASSRRGLHAYEQYF
TRBJ2-3	TRBV27	NA	NA	TGTGCCAGCAGTTTGACCGAGGGCCGGGATACGCAGTATTTT	CASSLTEGRDTQYF
TRBJ2-2	TRBV4-2	TRBD1	NA	TGTGCCAGCAGCCCCGGGACAGGGGGAACCGGGGAGCTGTTTTTT	CASSPGTGGTGELFF
TRBJ1-2	TRBV19	TRBD1	NA	TGTGCCAGTAGTATAGGAGCAGGGGGAGACTATGGCTACACCTTC	CASSIGAGGDYGYTF
TRBJ2-1	TRBV6-5	TRBD2	NA	TGTGCCAGCAGCCCGGGACTAGAAATCAATGAGCAGTTCTTC	CASSPGLEINEQFF
TRBJ2-2	TRBV7-9	NA	few	TGTGCCAGCAGCCTTTACACCGGGGAGCTGTTTTTT	CASSLYTGELFF
TRBJ2-2	TRBV18	NA	NA	TGTGCCAGCTCACCACCACAGGGAAGCACCGGGGAGCTGTTTTTT	CASSPPQGSTGELFF
TRBJ2-1	TRBV7-8	NA	once	TGTGCCAGCAGCTTCGGGACTGGCTACAATGAGCAGTTCTTC	CASSFGTGYNEQFF
TRBJ2-7	TRBV5-6	TRBD1	NA	TGTGCCAGCAGCCCGGGACAGTCCTACGAGCAGTACTTC	CASSPGQSYEQYF
TRBJ2-1	TRBV29-1	NA	NA	TGCAGCGACCGGGACTTTCCCGTCCGAGAGCAGTTCTTC	CSDRDFPVREQFF
TRBJ2-1	TRBV2	NA	NA	TGTGCCACCACCGACGCCAGCTCCTACAATGAGCAGTTCTTC	CATTDASSYNEQFF
TRBJ2-2	TRBV11-3	TRBD2	NA	TGTGCCAGCAGCACAACTAGCGGGAGTTACACCGGGGAGCTGTTTTTT	CASSTTSGSYTGELFF